The 7 T cell receptor beta chains listed next were all sequenced from one sample in a study of human T cells and chemical hapten exposure. This sample's time point: patch test 1, 2 weeks after DPC sensitization. Treatment here: therapeutic diphenylcyclopropenone sensitization with weekly scalp DPC. TCRdb independently ran MiXCR on the RACE reads; one entry per CDR3 protein. Here the sample spans tens of thousands of distinct CDR3 sequences, 7% to 10% being singletons. The sample in question was whole blood, obtained in connection with sensitization to the hapten diphenylcyclopropenone (DPC). The receptors originated from a woman aged 40 to 49 with alopecia areata. Some clones in this sample may be carry-over from other donors' samples.

This clonotype appeared many times. V gene TRBV7-6 combines with J gene TRBJ2-3; unclear D gene. The CDR3 is 15 amino acids. Trimming cost V 3 bases and J 1 base, with 11 bases left between them. CDR1 SGHVS and CDR2 FNYEAQ come from the germline V gene. In DNA, the CDR3 is TGTGCCAGCAGCTTCCAGCCTCAGCGCACAGATACGCAGTATTTT. It specifies CASSFQPQRTDTQYF.

This clonotype was detected only a few times. The DNA for the CDR3 is TGCGCCAGCAGCTGGTCAGGGGCGCAAGAGACCCAGTACTTC. Amino acid sequence: CASSWSGAQETQYF. The chain recombines TRBV5-1 with TRBJ2-5; D may be TRBD1 (6 bases). The V gene's germline CDR1 is SGHRS and CDR2 YFSETQ. The ends were cut back, 3 bases at V and 2 bases at J, with 11 bases in the middle. The length of the CDR3 is 14 residues.

The chain employs TRBV4-1 and TRBJ1-1; possible D gene TRBD1, 5 bases. Germline CDR1 and CDR2: MGHRA and YSYEKL. Trimming shortened V by 3 bases and J by 1 base, and 12 bases separated the two germline ends. CDR3 length equals 15 residues. The CDR3 bases are TGCGCCAGCAGCCACGGGGCGGGGGGGAACACTGAAGCTTTCTTT. It encodes CASSHGAGGNTEAFF.

This chain uses TRBV18 with TRBJ2-5, with unresolved D. Trimming took off 6 bases at V and 4 bases at J, with 12 bases between the two ends. Germline V gene sequence: CDR1 KGHSH, CDR2 LQKENI. This CDR3 is 13 amino acids long. CDR3 in amino acids: CASSPGLRETQYF. CDR3 bases: TGTGCCAGCTCTCCGGGCCTACGAGAGACCCAGTACTTC.

This clonotype was seen ten or more times. The chain couples TRBV14 to TRBJ1-1, with D perhaps matching TRBD1 (5 bases). The germline V gene has CDR1 SGHDN and CDR2 FVKESK. Trimming removed 5 bases at V and 0 bases at J, with 22 bases between. The CDR3 contains 18 residues. The CDR3 spells CASSSLSGTAAMNTEAFF. The DNA for the CDR3 is TGTGCCAGCAGCTCCCTTTCCGGGACTGCTGCCATGAACACTGAAGCTTTCTTT.

This clonotype was observed a handful of times. Compared with germline, one end of the junction differs, possibly owing to a read error. This sequence joins TRBV4-1 and TRBJ2-7, with 8 bases identical to TRBD2. The CDR3 runs 17 residues. Germline V gives CDR1 MGHRA, CDR2 YSYEKL. The CDR3 region has the DNA TGCGCCAGCAACCAAGATCAGAAGCGGGGGTCTTCCTACGAGCAGTACTTC. This codes for CASNQDQKRGSSYEQYF.

The chain couples TRBV7-2 to TRBJ2-1; maybe TRBD2 (6 bases). The germline V and J ends were trimmed by 2 bases and 3 bases, with 11 bases remaining between them. CDR1 and CDR2 from the germline V gene are SGHTA and FQGNSA. The CDR3 contains 15 residues. CDR3 DNA: TGTGCCAGCAGCTTACCCCGCGGGGTCTACAATGAGCAGTTCTTC. Translated, it gives CASSLPRGVYNEQFF. Based on the CDR3 plus reference TRBV7-2 and TRBJ2-1, the full variable domain is GAGVSQSPSNKVTEKGKDVELRCDPISGHTALYWYRQSLGQGLEFLIYFQGNSAPDKSGLPSDRFSAERTGGSVSTLTIQRTQQEDSAVYLCASSLPRGVYNEQFFGPGTRLTVL.